What follows are 5 T cell receptor beta chains derived from one specimen sequenced in a study of shared clonotypes between healthy human individuals. Repertoires were generated with immunoSEQ multiplex PCR, while TCRdb's copy carries only in-frame clones and drops some. The sample has about 2.4 million clones, 80% to 95% seen once. Sequenced: naive CD4+ T cells from PBMCs. Sample subset: CD45RA+ positively selected. Every receptor here comes from a man aged 18 to 30 in good health. Some clones in this sample may be carry-over from other donors' samples.

The chain has TRBV28 and TRBJ2-7; TRBD1 aligns across 7 bases. V dropped 0 bases and J dropped 3; count of bases not matched to a gene: 8. This CDR3 is 16 amino acids long. CDR1 and CDR2 from the germline V gene are MDHEN and SYDVKM. CDR3 region: CASSLCPGGSCYEQYF. The CDR3 coding sequence is TGTGCCAGCAGTTTATGCCCAGGGGGTTCCTGCTACGAGCAGTACTTC.

The chain recombines TRBV9 with TRBJ2-5, with D perhaps matching TRBD2 (6 bases). The length of the CDR3 is 16 residues. Trimming took 4 bases from V and 5 from J, leaving 21 bases between them. CDR1 SGDLS and CDR2 YYNGEE come from the germline V gene. The CDR3 DNA reads TGTGCCAGCAGCCCTGGGACTCTTCCCCCGTCGGAGACCCAGTACTTC. Its protein product is CASSPGTLPPSETQYF.

The V and J genes are TRBV28 and TRBJ2-4; no clear D. Looked up from germline, CDR1 is MDHEN and CDR2 is SYDVKM. There are 16 residues in the CDR3. Trimming left V 4 bases short and J 0 bases short, with 13 bases between. CDR3 region: CASSSPQPLAKNIQYF. CDR3 DNA: TGTGCCAGCAGTTCTCCCCAGCCCTTAGCCAAAAACATTCAGTACTTC.

The V and J genes are TRBV9 and TRBJ2-3; D perhaps matches TRBD2 (5 bases). The length of the CDR3 is 14 residues. V gave up 5 bases and J gave up 6 bases, with 16 bases separating them. From germline, CDR1 is SGDLS and CDR2 YYNGEE. The CDR3 sequence: CASSSLALGDTQYF. DNA of the CDR3: TGTGCCAGCAGTTCGCTAGCCCTAGGGGATACGCAGTATTTT.

The chain couples TRBV7-6 to TRBJ2-1; D might be TRBD2 (5 bases). The V and J ends lost 11 bases and 6 bases respectively, with 17 bases between them. Germline V lookup: CDR1 SGHVS, CDR2 FNYEAQ. The CDR3 consists of 13 residues. The CDR3 loop is CASSRASFNEQFF. DNA of the CDR3: TGTGCCTCATCGCGGGCTAGCTTCAATGAGCAGTTCTTC.